These 9 T cell receptor beta chains were all obtained from the same sample, sequenced in a study of CD8 T cells in Susac syndrome. Random hexamers were used to reverse transcribe an amount of roughly 0.5 to 1 ug RNA. TCRdb ran MiXCR on the immunoSEQ multiplex PCR reads and lists one entry per CDR3 protein. The profile shows around 53,000 distinct CDR3 sequences, around 93% of them singletons. The sequenced sample was CD8+ T cells from PBMCs. The receptors were gathered from a human donor with Susac syndrome.

J is TRBJ2-7 and V is TRBV18; D not certain. Trimming shortened V by 0 bases and J by 3 bases, and 6 bases separated the two germline ends. The length of the CDR3 is 13 residues. From germline, CDR1 is KGHSH and CDR2 LQKENI. CDR3 sequence reads: CASSPPSDYEQYF. For the CDR3, the DNA is TGTGCCAGCTCACCACCTTCAGACTACGAGCAGTACTTC.

This chain uses TRBV20-1 with TRBJ2-1; 8 nucleotides align to TRBD1. The CDR3 totals 14 residues. Germline values: CDR1 DFQATT, CDR2 SNEGSKA (reference sequence). After removal of 3 bases from V and 3 bases from J, the junction contained 4 bases not matched to a gene. Here the CDR3 DNA reads TGCAGTGCTAGTGGGACAGGTGACTACAATGAGCAGTTCTTC. It specifies CSASGTGDYNEQFF.

V is TRBV3-1 and J is TRBJ2-2; no firm D call. V lost 4 bases, J lost 8 bases, and 8 bases lay in between. The CDR3 contains 12 residues. From germline, CDR1 is LGHDT and CDR2 YNNKEL (reference sequence). In DNA, the CDR3 is TGTGCCAGCAGCCCCCGAAGTGGGGAGCTGTTTTTT. Translated, it gives CASSPRSGELFF. Full variable domain (rest looked up from reference TRBV3-1 and TRBJ2-2): DTAVSQTPKYLVTQMGNDKSIKCEQNLGHDTMYWYKQDSKKFLKIMFSYNNKELIINETVPNRFSPKSPDKAHLNLHINSLELGDSAVYFCASSPRSGELFFGEGSRLTVL.

The rearrangement joins TRBV18 to TRBJ2-1, with D maybe TRBD1 (6 bases). Trimming cost V 5 bases and J 1 base, with 9 bases left between them. Germline CDR1 is KGHSH and CDR2 is LQKENI. The CDR3 loop spans 14 amino acids. For the CDR3, the DNA is TGTGCCAGCTCAGCGACAGGTTCCTACAATGAGCAGTTCTTC. Protein: CASSATGSYNEQFF.

The chain links TRBV18 to TRBJ2-7, with 9 bases matching TRBD2. CDR1 is KGHSH and CDR2 is LQKENI in the germline V gene. The CDR3 loop spans 16 amino acids. V shed 3 bases, J shed 1 base, and the junction held 7 bases outside the gene matches. Written as DNA, the CDR3 is TGTGCCAGCTCACCCGGGGTAGCGGGGGTATCCTACGAGCAGTACTTC. Residues: CASSPGVAGVSYEQYF.

The CDR3 here is CALKASYTGELFF. CDR3 DNA sequence: TGTGCCCTCAAGGCAAGCTACACCGGGGAGCTGTTTTTT. J is TRBJ2-2 and V is TRBV2; D ambiguous. The CDR3 loop spans 13 amino acids. Trimming removed 11 bases from V and 3 bases from J, with 13 bases in between. Per germline, CDR1 SNHLY and CDR2 FYNNEI.

The J gene is TRBJ2-7, the V gene TRBV4-2; no firm D call. The CDR3 length is 12 residues. The V gene's germline CDR1 is LGHNA and CDR2 YNFKEQ. With 0 bases removed from V and 7 bases from J, the gap between germline ends came to 7 bases. The CDR3 spells CASSQEGEEQYF. The CDR3 DNA sequence: TGTGCCAGCAGCCAAGAAGGAGAGGAGCAGTACTTC.

The CDR3, as DNA: TGTGCCAGCAGTTTCGCTTCGAGGGACACTGAAGCTTTCTTT. This sequence encodes CASSFASRDTEAFF. The chain employs TRBV12-3 or TRBV12-4 and TRBJ1-1; D is unclear. The V gene lost 3 bases and the J gene lost 3 bases, with 11 bases spanning the gap. CDR3 length equals 14 residues.

This clonotype was seen only once. The CDR3 is CSAGGGFEQFF. The CDR3 nucleotides are TGCAGTGCCGGGGGGGGCTTTGAGCAGTTCTTC. V gene TRBV20-1 combines with J gene TRBJ2-1, with 8 nucleotides matching TRBD2. The CDR3 is 11 residues long. V trimming: 6 bases; J trimming: 9 bases; junction bases outside the gene matches: 4. Per germline, CDR1 DFQATT and CDR2 SNEGSKA (reference sequence).